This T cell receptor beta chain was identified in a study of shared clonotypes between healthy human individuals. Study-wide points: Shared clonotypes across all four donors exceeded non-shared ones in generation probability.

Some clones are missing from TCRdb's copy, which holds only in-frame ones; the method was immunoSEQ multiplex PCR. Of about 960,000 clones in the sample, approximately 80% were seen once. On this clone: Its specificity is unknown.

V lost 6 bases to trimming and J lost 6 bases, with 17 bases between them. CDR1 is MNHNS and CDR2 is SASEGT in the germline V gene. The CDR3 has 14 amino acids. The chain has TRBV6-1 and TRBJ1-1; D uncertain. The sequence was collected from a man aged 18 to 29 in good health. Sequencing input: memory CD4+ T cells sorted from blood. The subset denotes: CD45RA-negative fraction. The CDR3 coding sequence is TGTGCCAGCAGCATCGGGCCTAAGGTAGCTGAAGCTTTCTTT. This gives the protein CASSIGPKVAEAFF.